What follows are 3 T cell receptor beta chains derived from one specimen sequenced in a study of shared clonotypes between healthy human individuals. Some clones are missing from TCRdb's copy, which holds only in-frame ones; the method was immunoSEQ multiplex PCR. Of approximately 2,200,000 clones listed, 85% to 95% are singletons. The naive CD8 fraction comprised CD45RO-negative cells positively selected for CCR7 and excluded terminally differentiated effector memory CD45RA+ cells. Sequencing input: naive CD8+ T cells from PBMCs. These receptors were collected from a man aged 18 to 29 in good health. Some clones in this sample may be carry-over from other donors' samples.

This clone was picked up one time. CDR3 sequence reads: CVRSLARGCFF. CDR3 bases: TGTGTCAGAAGCTTAGCGCGGGGCTGCTTCTTC. The rearrangement links TRBV7-5 to TRBJ1-2. TRBV7-5 is designated a pseudogene. The CDR3 loop spans 11 amino acids.

V gene TRBV19 combines with J gene TRBJ2-5; unclear D gene. There are 16 residues in the CDR3. V was shortened by 0 bases and J by 5 bases, with 16 bases between the two germline ends. In germline, CDR1 is LNHDA, CDR2 SQIVND (reference sequence). The CDR3 is CASSIDHDTLGETQYF. CDR3 bases: TGTGCCAGTAGTATAGATCATGACACGTTGGGGGAGACCCAGTACTTC. The entire variable domain, with the rest obtained from reference TRBV19 and TRBJ2-5, is as follows: DGGITQSPKYLFRKEGQNVTLSCEQNLNHDAMYWYRQDPGQGLRLIYYSQIVNDFQKGDIAEGYSVSREKKESFPLTVTSAQKNPTAFYLCASSIDHDTLGETQYFGPGTRLLVL.

The chain combines TRBV7-9 with TRBJ1-1, with D hard to call. CDR1 SEHNR and CDR2 FQNEAQ come from the germline V gene (reference sequence). Trimming stripped 6 bases from V and 8 bases from J, with 13 bases between. This CDR3 contains 12 residues. CDR3 residues: CASSHRVVEAFF. DNA for the CDR3: TGTGCCAGCAGTCACCGGGTCGTGGAAGCTTTCTTT.